Each of the 15 T cell receptor beta chains below was sequenced from the same sample in a study of T cell responses to AZD1222 COVID-19 vaccine. Produced via immunoSEQ multiplex PCR; TCRdb's table is partial and in-frame only. Of approximately 110,000 clones listed, around 94% are singletons. The sequenced sample was peripheral blood, obtained on day 0 of AZD1222 vaccination. These receptor sequences come from an adult in good health.

This chain uses TRBV5-1 with TRBJ2-5, with D perhaps matching TRBD2 (6 bases). Trimming left V 2 bases short and J 2 bases short, with 10 bases between. The CDR3 runs 14 residues. Germline V gives CDR1 SGHRS, CDR2 YFSETQ. CDR3 bases: TGCGCCAGCAGCTTCGCAGGGAGGCAAGAGACCCAGTACTTC. Protein product: CASSFAGRQETQYF.

In its sample, this clone was seen once. V and J are TRBV6-5 and TRBJ1-5, with D possibly TRBD1 on 6 matching bases. Germline V gene data show CDR1 as MNHEY and CDR2 as SVGAGI. CDR3 length: 15 residues. V was trimmed by 6 bases and J by 0 bases, leaving 12 bases between them. The CDR3 region is CASSLGQPSNQPQHF. The CDR3 DNA reads TGTGCCAGCAGCCTTGGACAGCCTAGCAATCAGCCCCAGCATTTT.

The chain combines TRBV2 with TRBJ1-1, with D possibly matching TRBD1 (6 bases). The CDR3 has 14 residues. The V end lost 5 bases, the J end lost 2 bases, and 12 bases lay between the germline ends. Germline assignment: CDR1 SNHLY and CDR2 FYNNEI. The CDR3 DNA reads TGTGCCAGCAGTTACACCGGGGGCAACACTGAAGCTTTCTTT. Translation: CASSYTGGNTEAFF. Based on the CDR3 plus reference TRBV2 and TRBJ1-1, the full variable domain is EPEVTQTPSHQVTQMGQEVILRCVPISNHLYFYWYRQILGQKVEFLVSFYNNEISEKSEIFDDQFSVERPDGSNFTLKIRSTKLEDSAMYFCASSYTGGNTEAFFGQGTRLTVV.

The CDR3 reads CGLGDGLGDTEAFF. The CDR3 nucleotides are TGTGGTTTAGGGGACGGCCTAGGGGACACTGAAGCTTTCTTT. The rearrangement links TRBV5-4 to TRBJ1-1; possibly TRBD1 for D (5 bases). Germline CDR1 reads SGHNT; CDR2 reads YYREEE (reference sequence). This CDR3 is 14 amino acids long.

V usage is TRBV15 and J usage is TRBJ1-1; D is possibly TRBD1 (6 bases). Trimming stripped 5 bases from V and 11 bases from J, with 21 bases between. Per the germline V gene, CDR1 is LNHNV and CDR2 is YYDKDF (reference sequence). This CDR3 is built from 14 residues. CDR3 DNA: TGTGCCACCAGCCCCCAGGTTAAGGGGGTGGGTGCTTTCTTT. It encodes CATSPQVKGVGAFF.

This clone was observed a single time. The V gene is TRBV29-1, the J gene TRBJ1-2, with a weak D call TRBD1 (5 bases). The CDR3 contains 12 residues. The germline CDR1 and CDR2 sequences are SQVTM and ANQGSEA. Trimming took 5 bases from V and 2 from J, leaving 9 bases between them. CDR3 residues: CSVSGGNYGYTF. The CDR3 nucleotides are TGCAGCGTTTCTGGGGGAAACTATGGCTACACCTTC.

The chain uses TRBV6-2 or TRBV6-3 and TRBJ1-1, with D perhaps matching TRBD1 (5 bases). Trimming pared 6 bases from V and 4 bases from J, leaving 15 bases between. The V gene's germline CDR1 is MNHEY and CDR2 SVGEGT. The CDR3 totals 14 residues. In DNA form, the CDR3 reads TGTGCCAGCAGCCCGACGGGGGGAGTCACTGAAGCTTTCTTT. Translating it yields CASSPTGGVTEAFF.

CDR3 sequence: CSVEDHGGHNEQFF. In DNA form, the CDR3 reads TGCAGCGTTGAAGATCATGGGGGGCACAATGAGCAGTTCTTC. V and J are TRBV29-1 and TRBJ2-1; D tentatively fits TRBD1 or TRBD2 (6 bases each). This CDR3 spans 14 amino acids. Germline V gene data show CDR1 as SQVTM and CDR2 as ANQGSEA. The ends were cut back, 0 bases at V and 5 bases at J, with 11 bases in the middle.

This chain uses TRBV10-3 with TRBJ2-1; D possibly corresponds to TRBD2 (6 bases). V lost 6 bases and J 2 bases, leaving 14 bases between the germline ends. Germline assignment: CDR1 ENHRY and CDR2 SYGVKD. The CDR3 spans 15 residues. CDR3 in amino acids: CAISRTTSPYNEQFF. In DNA form, the CDR3 reads TGTGCCATCAGCCGGACCACTAGCCCCTACAATGAGCAGTTCTTC.

A single count supports this clone. The rearrangement links TRBV12-3 or TRBV12-4 to TRBJ1-3; no reliable D call. This CDR3 region has 13 residues. V lost 8 bases and J 0 bases, leaving 8 bases between the germline ends. This CDR3 reads CASLRGSGNTIYF. DNA of the CDR3: TGTGCCAGCCTGCGGGGCTCTGGAAACACCATATATTTT.

The chain couples TRBV19 to TRBJ1-5; no firm D call. Trimming took 6 bases from V and 0 from J, leaving 18 bases between them. This CDR3 has 17 amino acids. CDR1 LNHDA and CDR2 SQIVND come from the germline V gene (reference sequence). The CDR3 bases are TGTGCCAGTAGATTCTTTGGTTACAGAAATAGCAATCAGCCCCAGCATTTT. Translating it yields CASRFFGYRNSNQPQHF.

V and J are TRBV6-5 and TRBJ1-1, with a weak D call TRBD1 (6 bases). With 11 bases removed from V and 5 bases from J, the gap between germline ends came to 12 bases. The CDR3 contains 11 residues. Germline CDR1 is MNHEY and CDR2 is SVGAGI. As DNA, the CDR3 is TGTGCCGGGGGGGGCCGAACTGAAGCTTTCTTT. Translated: CAGGGRTEAFF.

This clone occurred once. V gene TRBV19 combines with J gene TRBJ1-4; D possibly corresponds to TRBD1 (6 bases). This CDR3 has 12 amino acids. CDR1 LNHDA and CDR2 SQIVND come from the germline V gene (reference sequence). V was clipped by 7 bases and J by 8 bases, with 11 bases between them. The chain's CDR3 is CASNQGNEKLFF. The CDR3, as DNA: TGTGCCAGTAATCAGGGGAACGAAAAACTGTTTTTT.

The chain uses TRBV7-6 and TRBJ2-2, with 14 nucleotides matching TRBD2. The CDR3 loop spans 16 amino acids. V lost 5 bases, J lost 5 bases, and 4 bases stayed unmatched. Germline CDR1 and CDR2: SGHVS and FNYEAQ. The CDR3 DNA reads as TGTGCCAGCAGCCTGGGACTAGCGGGAGCTACCGGGGAGCTGTTTTTT. Translating it yields CASSLGLAGATGELFF.

The gene calls are TRBV5-4 and TRBJ2-1, with D unclear. V lost 2 bases to trimming and J lost 5 bases, with 11 bases between them. Germline CDR1 and CDR2: SGHNT and YYREEE (reference sequence). CDR3 size: 14 residues. The CDR3 bases are TGTGCCAGCAGCTTAATAGGCCTGAACAATGAGCAGTTCTTC. This sequence encodes CASSLIGLNNEQFF.